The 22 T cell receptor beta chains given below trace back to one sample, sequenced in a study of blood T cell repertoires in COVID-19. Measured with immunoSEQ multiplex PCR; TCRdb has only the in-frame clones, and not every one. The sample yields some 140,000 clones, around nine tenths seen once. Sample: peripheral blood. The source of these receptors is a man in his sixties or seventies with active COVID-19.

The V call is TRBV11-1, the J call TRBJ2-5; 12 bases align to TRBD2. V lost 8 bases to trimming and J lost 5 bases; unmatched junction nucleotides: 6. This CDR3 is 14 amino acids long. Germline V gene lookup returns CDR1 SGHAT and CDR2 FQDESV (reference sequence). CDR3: CASDPSGRGETQYF. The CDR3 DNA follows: TGTGCCAGCGACCCTAGCGGGAGGGGGGAGACCCAGTACTTC.

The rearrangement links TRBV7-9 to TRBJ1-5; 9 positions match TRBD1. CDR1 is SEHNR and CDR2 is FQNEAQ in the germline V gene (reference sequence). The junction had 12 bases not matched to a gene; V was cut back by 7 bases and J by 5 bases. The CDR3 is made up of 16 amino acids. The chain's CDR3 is CASTAPLGQGYQPQHF. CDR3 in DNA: TGTGCCAGCACCGCCCCCCTGGGACAGGGCTATCAGCCCCAGCATTTT.

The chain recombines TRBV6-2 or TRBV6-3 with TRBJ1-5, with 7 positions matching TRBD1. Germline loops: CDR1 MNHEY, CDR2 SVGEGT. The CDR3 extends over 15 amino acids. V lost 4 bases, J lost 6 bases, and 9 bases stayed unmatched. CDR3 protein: CASSLGRGWTQPQHF. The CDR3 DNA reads TGTGCCAGCAGTTTGGGCAGGGGGTGGACTCAGCCCCAGCATTTT.

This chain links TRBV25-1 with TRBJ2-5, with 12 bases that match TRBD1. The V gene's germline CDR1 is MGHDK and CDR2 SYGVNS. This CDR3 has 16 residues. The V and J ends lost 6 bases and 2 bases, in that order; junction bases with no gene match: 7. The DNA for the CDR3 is TGTGCCAGCAGCCTGGGACAGGGGGCATGGCAAGAGACCCAGTACTTC. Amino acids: CASSLGQGAWQETQYF.

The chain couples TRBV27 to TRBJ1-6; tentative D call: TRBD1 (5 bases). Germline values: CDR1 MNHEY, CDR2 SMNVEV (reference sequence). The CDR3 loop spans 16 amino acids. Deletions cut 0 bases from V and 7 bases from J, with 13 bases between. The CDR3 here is CASSLSTRGANSPLHF. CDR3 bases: TGTGCCAGCAGTTTATCGACAAGGGGCGCAAATTCACCCCTCCACTTT.

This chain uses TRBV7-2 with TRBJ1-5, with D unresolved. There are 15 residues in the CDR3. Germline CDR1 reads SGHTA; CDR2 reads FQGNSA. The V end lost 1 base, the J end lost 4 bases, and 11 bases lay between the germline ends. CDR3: CASSLGQAGNQPQHF. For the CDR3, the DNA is TGTGCCAGCAGCTTAGGTCAGGCGGGGAATCAGCCCCAGCATTTT.

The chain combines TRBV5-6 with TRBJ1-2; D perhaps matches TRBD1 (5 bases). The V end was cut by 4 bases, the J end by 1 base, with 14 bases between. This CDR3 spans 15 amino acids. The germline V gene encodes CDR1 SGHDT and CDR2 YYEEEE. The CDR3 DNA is TGTGCCAGCAGCCGGTTAACAGGCATTAACTATGGCTACACCTTC. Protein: CASSRLTGINYGYTF.

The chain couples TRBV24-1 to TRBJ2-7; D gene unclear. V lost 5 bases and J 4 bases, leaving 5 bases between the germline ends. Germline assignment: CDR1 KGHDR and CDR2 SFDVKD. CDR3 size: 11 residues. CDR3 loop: CATSVGYEQYF. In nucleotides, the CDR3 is TGTGCCACCAGTGTCGGGTACGAGCAGTACTTC.

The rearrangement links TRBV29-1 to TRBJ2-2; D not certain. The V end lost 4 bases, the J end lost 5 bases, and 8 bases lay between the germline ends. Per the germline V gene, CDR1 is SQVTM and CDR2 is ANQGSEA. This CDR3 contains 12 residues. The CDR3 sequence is CSVGSRTGELFF. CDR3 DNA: TGCAGCGTTGGAAGCAGGACCGGGGAGCTGTTTTTT.

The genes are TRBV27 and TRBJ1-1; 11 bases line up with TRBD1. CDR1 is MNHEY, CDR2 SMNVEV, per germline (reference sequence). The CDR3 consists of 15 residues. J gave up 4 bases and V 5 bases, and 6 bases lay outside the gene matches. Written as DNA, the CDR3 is TGTGCCAGCAGTGTGGACAGGGGGCGAGCCACTGAAGCTTTCTTT. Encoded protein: CASSVDRGRATEAFF.

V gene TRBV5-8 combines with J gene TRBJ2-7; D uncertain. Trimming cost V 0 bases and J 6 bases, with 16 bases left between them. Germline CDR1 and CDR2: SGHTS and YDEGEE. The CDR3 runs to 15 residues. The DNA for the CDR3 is TGTGCCAGCAGCTTGGTAGACTCTCTCCACTTCGAGCAGTACTTC. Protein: CASSLVDSLHFEQYF.

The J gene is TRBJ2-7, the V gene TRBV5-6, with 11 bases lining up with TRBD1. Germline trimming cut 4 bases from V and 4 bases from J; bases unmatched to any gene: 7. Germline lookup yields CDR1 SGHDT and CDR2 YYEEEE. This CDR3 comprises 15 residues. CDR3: CASSPGQGVGYEQYF. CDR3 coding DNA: TGTGCCAGCAGCCCGGGACAGGGGGTGGGATACGAGCAGTACTTC. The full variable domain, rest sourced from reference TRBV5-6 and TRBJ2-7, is DAGVTQSPTHLIKTRGQQVTLRCSPKSGHDTVSWYQQALGQGPQFIFQYYEEEERQRGNFPDRFSGHQFPNYSSELNVNALLLGDSALYLCASSPGQGVGYEQYFGPGTRLTVT.

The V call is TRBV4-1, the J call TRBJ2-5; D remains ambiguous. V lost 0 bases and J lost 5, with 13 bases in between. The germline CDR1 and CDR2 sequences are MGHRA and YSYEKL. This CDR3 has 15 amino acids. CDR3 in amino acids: CASSQDSSWLETQYF. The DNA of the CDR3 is TGCGCCAGCAGCCAAGATAGTTCGTGGTTGGAGACCCAGTACTTC.

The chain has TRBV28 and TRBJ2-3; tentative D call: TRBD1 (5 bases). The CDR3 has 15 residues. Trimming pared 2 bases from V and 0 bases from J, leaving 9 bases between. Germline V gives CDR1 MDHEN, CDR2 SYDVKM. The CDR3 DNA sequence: TGTGCCAGCAGTTTAGGCTCAGGGAGCACAGATACGCAGTATTTT. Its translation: CASSLGSGSTDTQYF.

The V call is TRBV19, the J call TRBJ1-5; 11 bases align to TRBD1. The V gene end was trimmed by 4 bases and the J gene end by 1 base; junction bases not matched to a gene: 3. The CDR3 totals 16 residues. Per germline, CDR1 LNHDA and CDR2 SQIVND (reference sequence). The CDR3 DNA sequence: TGTGCCAGTAGTACCCGGGACAGGGGGAGCAATCAGCCCCAGCATTTT. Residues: CASSTRDRGSNQPQHF.

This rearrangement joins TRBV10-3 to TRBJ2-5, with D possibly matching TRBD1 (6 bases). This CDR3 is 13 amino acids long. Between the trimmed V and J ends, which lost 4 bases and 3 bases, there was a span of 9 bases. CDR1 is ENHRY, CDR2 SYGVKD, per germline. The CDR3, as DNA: TGTGCCATCAGTGCCGGGACAAAAGAGACCCAGTACTTC. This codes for CAISAGTKETQYF.

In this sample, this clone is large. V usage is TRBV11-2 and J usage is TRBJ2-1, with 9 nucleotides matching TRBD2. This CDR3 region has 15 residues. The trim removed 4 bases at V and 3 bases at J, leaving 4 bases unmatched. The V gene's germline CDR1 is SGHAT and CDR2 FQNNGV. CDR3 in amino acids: CASSSGAGGYNEQFF. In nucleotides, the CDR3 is TGTGCCAGCAGCTCTGGAGCGGGAGGCTACAATGAGCAGTTCTTC.

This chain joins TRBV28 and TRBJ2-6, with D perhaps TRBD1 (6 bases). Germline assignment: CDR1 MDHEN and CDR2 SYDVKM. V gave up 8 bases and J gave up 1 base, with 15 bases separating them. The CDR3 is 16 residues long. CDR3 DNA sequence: TGTGCCAGCGGCCGGGACACCTTTTCTGGGGCCAACGTCCTGACTTTC. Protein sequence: CASGRDTFSGANVLTF.

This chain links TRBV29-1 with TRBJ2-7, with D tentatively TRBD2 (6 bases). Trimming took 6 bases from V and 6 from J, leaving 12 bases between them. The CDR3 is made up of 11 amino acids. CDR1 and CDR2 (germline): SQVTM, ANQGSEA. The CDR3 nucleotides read TGCAGCGTCGGGAGCGGGTTCGAGCAGTACTTC. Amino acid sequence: CSVGSGFEQYF.

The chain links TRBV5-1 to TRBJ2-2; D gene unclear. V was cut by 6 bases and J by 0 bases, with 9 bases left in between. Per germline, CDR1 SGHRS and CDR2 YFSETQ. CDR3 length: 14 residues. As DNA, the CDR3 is TGCGCCAGCAACAGTGAACCGAACACCGGGGAGCTGTTTTTT. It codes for CASNSEPNTGELFF.

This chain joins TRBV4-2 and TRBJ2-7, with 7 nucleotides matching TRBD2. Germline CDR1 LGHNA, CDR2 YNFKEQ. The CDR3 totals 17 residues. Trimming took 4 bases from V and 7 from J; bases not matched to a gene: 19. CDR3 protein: CASSPRQGGPVSGEQYF. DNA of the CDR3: TGTGCCAGCAGCCCCAGGCAGGGAGGGCCCGTGAGTGGGGAGCAGTACTTC.

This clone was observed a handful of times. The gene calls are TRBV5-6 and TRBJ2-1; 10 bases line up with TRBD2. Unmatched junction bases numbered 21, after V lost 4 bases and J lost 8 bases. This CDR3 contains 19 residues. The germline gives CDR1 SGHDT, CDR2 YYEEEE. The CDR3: CASSPLAGDKLSRFDEQFF. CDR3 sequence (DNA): TGTGCCAGCAGCCCCCTAGCGGGAGATAAATTAAGTAGGTTTGATGAGCAGTTCTTC.